The table lists the clone carrying this T cell receptor (beta chain) with a few counts. Profiled with immunoSEQ multiplex PCR; TCRdb holds only in-frame clones, not every one. Found here are 95,000 to 150,000 clones, roughly 87% of them singletons; the top ten hold about 1.8%. CDR3 length: 13 residues. The ends were cut back, 4 bases at V and 4 bases at J, with 10 bases in the middle. The germline CDR1 and CDR2 sequences are KGHSH and LQKENI. The data were obtained in a study of control samples from healthy donors and cancer patients. This chain joins TRBV18 and TRBJ1-2; perhaps TRBD1 as D (6 bases). The source is a man aged 18-30 years in good health. Sample: blood. This chain's CDR3 is CASSQDSSYGYTF. CDR3 sequence (DNA): TGTGCCAGCTCACAGGACAGTTCCTATGGCTACACCTTC.